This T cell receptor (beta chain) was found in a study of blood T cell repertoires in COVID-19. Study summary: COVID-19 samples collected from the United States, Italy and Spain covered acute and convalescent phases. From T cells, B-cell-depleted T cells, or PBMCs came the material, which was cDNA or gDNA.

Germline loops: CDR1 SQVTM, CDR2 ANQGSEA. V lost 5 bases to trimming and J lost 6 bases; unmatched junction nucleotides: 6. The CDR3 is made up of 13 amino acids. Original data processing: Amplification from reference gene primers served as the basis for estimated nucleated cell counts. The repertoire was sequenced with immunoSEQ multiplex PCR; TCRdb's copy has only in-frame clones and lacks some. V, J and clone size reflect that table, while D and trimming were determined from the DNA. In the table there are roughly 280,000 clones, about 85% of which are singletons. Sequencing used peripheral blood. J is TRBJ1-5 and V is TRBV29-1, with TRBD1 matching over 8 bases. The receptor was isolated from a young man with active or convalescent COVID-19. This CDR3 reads CSVQGQEGQPQHF. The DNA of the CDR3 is TGCAGCGTTCAGGGACAGGAGGGTCAGCCCCAGCATTTT.